A single sample is the source of the 21 T cell receptor beta chains below, sequenced in a study of shared clonotypes between healthy human individuals. Naive CD8 cells comprised CD45RO-negative, CCR7-positively selected cells, excluding terminally differentiated effector memory CD45RA+ cells. Some clones are missing from TCRdb's copy, which holds only in-frame ones; the method was immunoSEQ multiplex PCR. The data show around 2.1 million clones, with approximately 94% seen just once and approximately 1.7% held by the top ten. The source material was naive CD8+ T cells from PBMCs. Receptors were obtained from a man aged 18 to 29 in good health. Some clones in this sample may be carry-over from other donors' samples.

This clone was seen a single time. This chain joins TRBV18 and TRBJ2-5, with D possibly matching TRBD2 (6 bases). Germline CDR1 reads KGHSH; CDR2 reads LQKENI. Trimming removed 2 bases at V and 0 bases at J, with 10 bases between. This CDR3 region has 15 residues. CDR3: CASSPLGGYQETQYF. Written as DNA, the CDR3 is TGTGCCAGCTCACCATTGGGGGGTTACCAAGAGACCCAGTACTTC.

The chain recombines TRBV6-1 with TRBJ1-3; unclear D gene. The CDR3 has 14 amino acids. Per germline, CDR1 MNHNS and CDR2 SASEGT. V lost 2 bases to trimming and J lost 1 base, with 6 bases between them. CDR3 loop: CASSELTSGNTIYF. For the CDR3, the DNA is TGTGCCAGCAGTGAACTAACTTCTGGAAACACCATATATTTT.

Comment on this clone: Other nucleotide sequences in the sample specify the same CDR3. The gene calls are TRBV5-1 and TRBJ1-1; D ambiguous. From germline, CDR1 is SGHRS and CDR2 YFSETQ. With 0 bases removed from V and 4 bases from J, the gap between germline ends came to 7 bases. The CDR3 totals 13 residues. The CDR3 DNA is TGCGCCAGCAGCTTGGATCGCGGCACTGAAGCTTTCTTT. Residues: CASSLDRGTEAFF.

V usage is TRBV7-9 and J usage is TRBJ2-7, with TRBD1 matching 10 bases. V lost 2 bases to trimming and J lost 5 bases; unmatched junction nucleotides: 6. From germline, CDR1 is SEHNR and CDR2 FQNEAQ (reference sequence). The CDR3 is 15 amino acids. CDR3 sequence: CASSLTLDRGNEQYF. The CDR3 region has the DNA TGTGCCAGCAGCTTAACCTTGGACAGGGGGAACGAGCAGTACTTC.

Here the CDR3 DNA reads TGTGCCAGCAGCCAAGCCCCAGTATCCTACGAGCAGTACTTC. Amino acids: CASSQAPVSYEQYF. This sequence joins TRBV4-2 and TRBJ2-7; D is uncertain. Germline CDR1 LGHNA, CDR2 YNFKEQ. The V end was cut by 1 base, the J end by 1 base, with 8 bases between. This CDR3 is 14 amino acids long.

The chain is built from TRBV5-6 and TRBJ2-7; TRBD1 aligns across 9 bases. CDR3 length equals 14 residues. With 2 bases clipped from V and 5 bases from J, the junction kept 5 bases outside the gene matches. Germline loops: CDR1 SGHDT, CDR2 YYEEEE. The CDR3 reads CASSFGTGLDEQYF. In DNA form, the CDR3 reads TGTGCCAGCAGCTTCGGGACAGGGCTCGACGAGCAGTACTTC.

This chain links TRBV27 with TRBJ2-1; a weak D match, TRBD1 (6 bases). V was trimmed by 5 bases and J by 2 bases, leaving 13 bases between them. Germline assignment: CDR1 MNHEY and CDR2 SMNVEV (reference sequence). This CDR3 is 15 amino acids long. The CDR3 here is CASSPGQNAYNEQFF. For the CDR3, the DNA is TGTGCCAGCAGTCCAGGACAGAACGCCTACAATGAGCAGTTCTTC.

The gene calls are TRBV6-1 and TRBJ2-3; D not certain. Looked up from germline, CDR1 is MNHNS and CDR2 is SASEGT. V was pared by 8 bases and J by 0 bases, with 15 bases between. The CDR3 contains 15 residues. The CDR3 bases are TGTGCCAGCGGTAGGGCCAGCCATAGCACAGATACGCAGTATTTT. Protein product: CASGRASHSTDTQYF.

V gene TRBV29-1 combines with J gene TRBJ2-2, with D perhaps TRBD2 (5 bases). Germline V gives CDR1 SQVTM, CDR2 ANQGSEA. The CDR3 runs 13 residues. Trimming removed 7 bases at V and 3 bases at J, with 12 bases between. The CDR3 DNA sequence: TGCAGCGCTATAACGGACTACACCGGGGAGCTGTTTTTT. Translation gives CSAITDYTGELFF.

The rearrangement links TRBV15 to TRBJ1-5; the D gene is possibly TRBD1 (5 bases). Germline assignment: CDR1 LNHNV and CDR2 YYDKDF (reference sequence). Trimming removed 6 bases at V and 0 bases at J, with 9 bases between. The CDR3 is 14 amino acids. Written as DNA, the CDR3 is TGTGCCACCAGTACAGGACGTAGCAATCAGCCCCAGCATTTT. It specifies CATSTGRSNQPQHF. Full variable domain (remainder filled in from reference TRBV15 and TRBJ1-5): DAMVIQNPRYQVTQFGKPVTLSCSQTLNHNVMYWYQQKSSQAPKLLFHYYDKDFNNEADTPDNFQSRRPNTSFCFLDIRSPGLGDTAMYLCATSTGRSNQPQHFGDGTRLSIL.

This chain connects TRBV6-1 to TRBJ1-2; possible D gene TRBD1, 5 bases. The CDR3 is made up of 15 amino acids. V shed 4 bases and J shed 5 bases, with 17 bases lying between them. The germline gives CDR1 MNHNS, CDR2 SASEGT. As DNA, the CDR3 is TGTGCCAGCAGTGGGTCCCCCGGACGGGGGTATGGCTACACCTTC. It translates to CASSGSPGRGYGYTF.

The chain couples TRBV19 to TRBJ1-1, with D hard to call. The V gene lost 8 bases and the J gene lost 3 bases, with 16 bases spanning the gap. The CDR3 spans 14 residues. Per germline, CDR1 LNHDA and CDR2 SQIVND (reference sequence). This CDR3 is CASGLGSDYTEAFF. In DNA, the CDR3 is TGTGCCAGTGGTTTAGGGTCAGATTACACTGAAGCTTTCTTT. Filled out from reference TRBV19 and TRBJ1-1, the complete variable domain reads DGGITQSPKYLFRKEGQNVTLSCEQNLNHDAMYWYRQDPGQGLRLIYYSQIVNDFQKGDIAEGYSVSREKKESFPLTVTSAQKNPTAFYLCASGLGSDYTEAFFGQGTRLTVV.

The chain joins TRBV27 to TRBJ2-3; TRBD2 agrees at 12 bases. This CDR3 comprises 16 residues. Unmatched junction bases numbered 7, after V lost 5 bases and J lost 4 bases. Germline V gene sequence: CDR1 MNHEY, CDR2 SMNVEV (reference sequence). CDR3 sequence: CASSPRTSGNADTQYF. The CDR3 coding sequence is TGTGCCAGCAGTCCCCGGACTAGCGGGAATGCAGATACGCAGTATTTT.

Remarks on this clone: The same CDR3 also results from other DNA sequences found in this sample. The chain uses TRBV27 and TRBJ2-7; TRBD2 is a possible D gene (5 bases). Per germline, CDR1 MNHEY and CDR2 SMNVEV (reference sequence). There are 13 residues in the CDR3. The germline V and J ends were trimmed by 2 bases and 2 bases, with 7 bases remaining between them. This CDR3 is CASSLTGTYEQYF. As DNA, the CDR3 is TGTGCCAGCAGTTTAACCGGGACCTACGAGCAGTACTTC.

The rearrangement joins TRBV11-2 to TRBJ2-1; 7 nucleotides line up with TRBD2. Looked up from germline, CDR1 is SGHAT and CDR2 is FQNNGV. V lost 1 base to trimming and J lost 4 bases; unmatched junction nucleotides: 1. This CDR3 is built from 14 residues. Written as DNA, the CDR3 is TGTGCCAGCAGCTTAGGGGACTATTACAATGAGCAGTTCTTC. Translated, it gives CASSLGDYYNEQFF.

A note on this clone: Other DNA sequences in this specimen translate into the identical CDR3. The V call is TRBV30, the J call TRBJ2-1, with D perhaps TRBD1 (6 bases). The CDR3 spans 14 residues. The ends were cut back, 0 bases at V and 7 bases at J, with 13 bases in the middle. CDR1 and CDR2 (germline): GTSNPN, SVGIG (reference sequence). CDR3 coding DNA: TGTGCCTGGAGTGTACTTGGGGGCGAGAATGAGCAGTTCTTC. Translating gives CAWSVLGGENEQFF.

This rearrangement joins TRBV29-1 to TRBJ2-7; D is perhaps TRBD2 (5 bases). The V end was cut by 4 bases, the J end by 1 base, with 8 bases between. This CDR3 region has 12 residues. The germline V gene encodes CDR1 SQVTM and CDR2 ANQGSEA. As DNA, the CDR3 is TGCAGCGTTGGAGAGGGATCCTACGAGCAGTACTTC. Translated: CSVGEGSYEQYF.

The chain joins TRBV15 to TRBJ2-1, with 7 bases lining up with TRBD1. The germline V gene encodes CDR1 LNHNV and CDR2 YYDKDF (reference sequence). This CDR3 contains 14 residues. V shed 3 bases, J shed 5 bases, and the junction held 4 bases outside the gene matches. The CDR3 region has the DNA TGTGCCACCAGCAGGGACAGGCGCAACAATGAGCAGTTCTTC. It codes for CATSRDRRNNEQFF.

The sample holds one count of this clone. The chain employs TRBV6-1 and TRBJ2-7; TRBD2 agrees at 9 bases. Trimming cost V 0 bases and J 3 bases; bases outside gene matches: 18. The CDR3 loop spans 20 amino acids. CDR1 MNHNS and CDR2 SASEGT come from the germline V gene. The DNA for the CDR3 is TGTGCCAGCAGTGAAGCTCTGAGCGGGAGGCCTACCTTTGACCGCTACGAGCAGTACTTC. Its protein product is CASSEALSGRPTFDRYEQYF.

The DNA for the CDR3 is TGTGCCTGGAGTGTAGGGACAGGGCACTACGAGCAGTACTTC. Protein sequence: CAWSVGTGHYEQYF. The chain has TRBV30 and TRBJ2-7, with 9 bases aligning to TRBD1. CDR1 is GTSNPN, CDR2 SVGIG, per germline (reference sequence). J lost 3 bases, V lost 0 bases, and 3 bases had no gene match. The length of the CDR3 is 14 residues.

The V call is TRBV27, the J call TRBJ2-7, with TRBD1 identical over 7 bases. CDR1 and CDR2 (germline): MNHEY, SMNVEV (reference sequence). The CDR3 covers 13 residues. The V and J ends lost 6 bases and 5 bases, in that order; junction bases with no gene match: 7. The CDR3 here is CASRSGTVNEQYF. The CDR3 DNA reads TGTGCCAGCAGGTCCGGGACAGTCAACGAGCAGTACTTC.